The present T cell receptor beta chain was sequenced within a study of T cell repertoires in cytomegalovirus infection. Looking at the study overall: Alongside well-studied HLA-B-restricted CMV epitopes, recently identified HLA-C-restricted CMV epitopes were also used. Both a matching HLA type and CMV infection were indicated by public TCR beta signatures. Findings and limits, study-wide: CMV-specific TCR beta clonotypes restricted by HLA-C were the ones dominating the ex vivo response.

The CDR3 has 14 residues. V dropped 2 bases and J dropped 9; count of bases not matched to a gene: 4. CDR1 is LGHNA, CDR2 YNFKEQ, per germline. TCRdb reanalysed the reads using MiXCR and keeps one entry per CDR3 protein. This sample has more than 85,000 distinct CDR3 sequences; less than 30% occur once, and the top ten carry 81%. About this clonotype: What it recognizes is unknown.

The source material was CD8+ T cells from cultured PBMCs, sampled from culture after CMV antigen stimulation. The chain joins TRBV4-2 to TRBJ2-1, with 10 bases lining up with TRBD2. The TCR was taken from a human donor in good health (CMV status not recorded). Some clones in this sample may be carry-over from other donors' samples. The CDR3 loop reads CASSQSGGALEQFF. CDR3 nucleotides: TGTGCCAGCAGCCAAAGCGGGGGGGCCCTTGAGCAGTTCTTC.